This TCR beta chain stems from a study of T-cell reconstitution after alpha-beta-depleted transplantation in children. The CDR3 consists of 12 residues. V lost 4 bases and J 4 bases, leaving 10 bases between the germline ends. The germline CDR1 and CDR2 sequences are SQVTM and ANQGSEA. This clonotype was recorded many times. Its antigen is as yet unknown. Regarding the study as a whole: One year after transplant, T-cell counts and diversity came mostly from newly produced T cells. From surviving recipient T cells and thymic progenitors came the high day-60 TCRbeta diversity observed in some patients. After transplant, at about two months, alpha-beta T cells were reportedly derived from several hundred expanded graft clones.

A library of TCRbeta sequences, prepared with unique molecular identifiers, was generated. TCRdb redid the calling of the PCR reads with MiXCR, one entry per CDR3 protein. Here the sample spans about 110,000 distinct CDR3 sequences, 5.5% to 6.5% being singletons. Material: PBMCs, mostly from graft donor cells, obtained 360 days after TCRalphabeta/CD19-depleted stem cell transplant. This TCR was sampled from a male patient aged 2 to 10 who had a stem cell transplant for acute lymphoblastic leukemia, so the T cells may come from the graft donor. The chain carries TRBV29-1 and TRBJ1-1; D possibly corresponds to TRBD1 (6 bases). Here the CDR3 DNA reads TGCAGCGTTGCTTCAGGGGTCACTGAAGCTTTCTTT. Its translation is CSVASGVTEAFF.